This is a list of T cell receptor beta chains from one sample in a study of blood T cell repertoires in COVID-19. Profiled with immunoSEQ multiplex PCR; TCRdb holds only in-frame clones, not every one. The table shows about 110,000 clones, with about 80% occurring only once. Material for sequencing was peripheral blood. Receptors originate from an elderly woman with acute or convalescent COVID-19. Both conserved end residues are part of each CDR3. A D gene is named only where the DNA matches it firmly. A clone size is listed for some rows: how often the clone was seen (once, few, many), or a class if it is expanded.

DNA	CDR3	size	D	V	J
TGTGCCAGTACCAAAACTGCAGGGGCTGGAAACACCATATATTTT	CASTKTAGAGNTIYF	.	.	TRBV19	TRBJ1-3
TGTGCCAGCAGCCCCGGACAGGGGGGAGCTTTCTTT	CASSPGQGGAFF	.	TRBD1	TRBV12-3/TRBV12-4	TRBJ1-1
TGTGCCATCAGACGGACAGGGGAGGATCAGCCCCAGCATTTT	CAIRRTGEDQPQHF	.	TRBD1	TRBV10-3	TRBJ1-5
TGTGCCAGCAGCTTAACAGGGGCTGGAGGCTACACCTTC	CASSLTGAGGYTF	many	TRBD1	TRBV7-9	TRBJ1-2
TGTGCCAGCAGTTTACGCCCCGAGGGATACGAGCAGTACTTC	CASSLRPEGYEQYF	.	.	TRBV28	TRBJ2-7
TGTGCCAGCAGAGCGTCTTTTAACACTGAAGCTTTCTTT	CASRASFNTEAFF	few	.	TRBV6-4	TRBJ1-1
TGCGCCAGCAGCTTGGGGACTAGCGGCGGCACCGGGGAGCTGTTTTTT	CASSLGTSGGTGELFF	once	TRBD2	TRBV5-1	TRBJ2-2
TGCGCCAGCAGCCCGGGACAGCGCGTCAATGAGCAGTTCTTC	CASSPGQRVNEQFF	few	TRBD1	TRBV5-1	TRBJ2-1
TGTGCCAGTAGTATGGAAGGGACAGGGGCAGGCAATCAGCCCCAGCATTTT	CASSMEGTGAGNQPQHF	.	TRBD1	TRBV19	TRBJ1-5
TGTGCCAGCAGTTACTCAGCAGGGACTAGTGCAGAACAGTACTTC	CASSYSAGTSAEQYF	few	TRBD2	TRBV7-2	TRBJ2-7
TGTGCCAGCAGCTTAGGAGTGTCTAGGACAGGGGGCTCACCCCTCCACTTT	CASSLGVSRTGGSPLHF	.	TRBD1	TRBV7-8	TRBJ1-6
TGTGCCAGCAGCTTAGGACAGGGGGAGACCCAGTACTTC	CASSLGQGETQYF	.	TRBD1	TRBV7-2	TRBJ2-5
TGTGCCAGCAGCTTGGGACAGGGCGTTAACTATGGCTACACCTTC	CASSLGQGVNYGYTF	.	TRBD1	TRBV7-8	TRBJ1-2
TGTGCCAGCAGCTGGGCGGCGGGGGGAGGGGGGGAGCAGTTCTTC	CASSWAAGGGGEQFF	.	TRBD2	TRBV9	TRBJ2-1
TGTGCCAGCAGCCAAACTGTCGGGGAGCTGTTTTTT	CASSQTVGELFF	.	.	TRBV3-1/TRBV3-2	TRBJ2-2
TGCAGTGCTAGGAGGACAGGGCGCTACACCTTC	CSARRTGRYTF	.	TRBD1	TRBV20-1	TRBJ1-2
TGTGCCAGCAGCCAAGATCGGGTGGCGGGGGGCTACACCTTC	CASSQDRVAGGYTF	.	.	TRBV4-2	TRBJ1-2
TGTGCCATCCGCCCCTCGGGCACAGATACGCAGTATTTT	CAIRPSGTDTQYF	.	.	TRBV11-2	TRBJ2-3
TGCGCCAGCAGCGGGGGCTTCGCTAACTATGGCTACACCTTC	CASSGGFANYGYTF	.	.	TRBV5-1	TRBJ1-2
TGTGCCTGGAGTGGTGGAGGGGATCAGCCCCAGCATTTT	CAWSGGGDQPQHF	few	.	TRBV30	TRBJ1-5
TGTGCCAGCAGTTTGCCGAGGGGGTTTAACTATGGCTACACCTTC	CASSLPRGFNYGYTF	.	.	TRBV28	TRBJ1-2
TGTGCCATCCTCTCCCCGGGACTCAGTCGCGAGCAGTACTTC	CAILSPGLSREQYF	.	.	TRBV28	TRBJ2-7
TGCAGCGTTGAAAAGGGGGCCGGAGAGACCCAGTACTTC	CSVEKGAGETQYF	.	TRBD1	TRBV29-1	TRBJ2-5
TGTGCCAGCAGTTCGACAGAATTGGTAGCCGGGGAGCTGTTTTTT	CASSSTELVAGELFF	.	.	TRBV2	TRBJ2-2